These 23 T cell receptor beta chains came from one sample sequenced in a study of T cell responses to AZD1222 COVID-19 vaccine (dated by TCRdb to about 2021). Library prep was done by the immunoSEQ multiplex PCR assay. TCRdb provides this immuneACCESS table in a form limited to in-frame rearrangements. Some clones are lacking; in checked studies, under half of them reflect an unresolved V gene, and why the rest are absent is not known. This sample has over 75,000 clones in its table, and around 90% of those were observed once. The top ten clones comprise about 2.2% of the sample. Sample time point, as interpreted from the label and publication: baseline before first vaccination. The specimen comprised peripheral blood, sampled on day 0 of AZD1222 vaccination. These receptors were collected from an adult in good health.

This chain links TRBV30 with TRBJ1-1; no definite D call. Germline CDR1 and CDR2: GTSNPN and SVGIG (reference sequence). The CDR3 contains 13 residues. The V end lost 3 bases, the J end lost 4 bases, and 12 bases lay between the germline ends. The CDR3 region has the DNA TGTGCCTGGAGCCCCCGGGTTTTCACTGAAGCTTTCTTT. Its protein product is CAWSPRVFTEAFF.

This sequence joins TRBV4-1 and TRBJ1-1, with TRBD1 as a possible D gene (5 bases). The V and J ends lost 1 base and 6 bases respectively, with 12 bases between them. CDR1 and CDR2 from the germline V gene are MGHRA and YSYEKL. The CDR3 totals 14 residues. The CDR3 here is CASSQGLRGAEAFF. The DNA of the CDR3 is TGCGCCAGCAGCCAAGGACTAAGAGGGGCTGAAGCTTTCTTT.

V usage is TRBV5-1 and J usage is TRBJ1-1; a possible D gene is TRBD1 (6 bases). The germline V gene encodes CDR1 SGHRS and CDR2 YFSETQ. Trimming shortened V by 2 bases and J by 1 base, and 12 bases separated the two germline ends. The CDR3 has 15 amino acids. The CDR3 DNA follows: TGCGCCAGCAGCTTTGACCCGGGGGCGAACACTGAAGCTTTCTTT. Its protein product is CASSFDPGANTEAFF. Based on the CDR3 plus reference TRBV5-1 and TRBJ1-1, the full variable domain is KAGVTQTPRYLIKTRGQQVTLSCSPISGHRSVSWYQQTPGQGLQFLFEYFSETQRNKGNFPGRFSGRQFSNSRSEMNVSTLELGDSALYLCASSFDPGANTEAFFGQGTRLTVV.

The chain has TRBV6-6 and TRBJ2-1; D call uncertain. The ends were cut back, 8 bases at V and 0 bases at J, with 11 bases in the middle. This CDR3 contains 14 residues. Germline assignment: CDR1 MNHNY and CDR2 SVGAGI (reference sequence). CDR3 in DNA: TGTGCCAGCGGGCAGTCTGACTCCTACAATGAGCAGTTCTTC. This sequence encodes CASGQSDSYNEQFF.

This clone was counted once. The chain recombines TRBV10-1 with TRBJ2-7; D is perhaps TRBD2 (5 bases). Germline values: CDR1 WNHNN, CDR2 SYGVQD (reference sequence). V was pared by 11 bases and J by 5 bases, with 16 bases between. The length of the CDR3 is 12 residues. The CDR3 here is CARGLAFHEQYF. CDR3 DNA sequence: TGCGCCCGCGGGCTAGCTTTCCACGAGCAGTACTTC.

This clone came up a few times. The rearrangement uses TRBV27 and TRBJ1-1, with TRBD1 matching 7 bases. This CDR3 spans 14 amino acids. The germline V gene has CDR1 MNHEY and CDR2 SMNVEV (reference sequence). Trimming at V came to 3 bases and at J to 6 bases, leaving 7 bases not matched to a gene. Here the CDR3 reads CASSFDREGPEAFF. In DNA, the CDR3 is TGTGCCAGCAGTTTCGACAGGGAGGGGCCTGAAGCTTTCTTT.

This clone is a singleton in its sample. This chain uses TRBV7-8 with TRBJ2-7; 9 bases are a match to TRBD2. The length of the CDR3 is 16 residues. Germline V gene lookup returns CDR1 SGHVS and CDR2 FQNEAQ. After removal of 1 base from V and 4 bases from J, the junction contained 8 bases not matched to a gene. This CDR3 reads CASSLGYSGSFYEQYF. The DNA of the CDR3 is TGTGCCAGCAGCTTAGGCTATAGCGGGAGCTTTTACGAGCAGTACTTC.

This clone was recorded once. The chain has TRBV27 and TRBJ1-2, with 8 bases fitting TRBD1. The CDR3 is 13 amino acids. Trimming at V came to 5 bases and at J to 4 bases, leaving 3 bases not matched to a gene. Germline values: CDR1 MNHEY, CDR2 SMNVEV (reference sequence). DNA for the CDR3: TGTGCCAGCAGTCCGACAGGGGTCTATGGCTACACCTTC. Its protein product is CASSPTGVYGYTF.

The chain uses TRBV2 and TRBJ2-3; 7 bases match TRBD2. After removal of 6 bases from V and 1 base from J, the junction contained 4 bases not matched to a gene. This CDR3 contains 14 residues. Germline lookup yields CDR1 SNHLY and CDR2 FYNNEI. CDR3 bases: TGTGCCAGCAGAGACCTAGCGGGCACAGATACGCAGTATTTT. Encoded protein: CASRDLAGTDTQYF.

The chain carries TRBV27 and TRBJ2-7, with D perhaps TRBD1 (6 bases). V shed 2 bases and J shed 2 bases, with 13 bases lying between them. The CDR3 consists of 15 residues. CDR1 MNHEY and CDR2 SMNVEV come from the germline V gene (reference sequence). CDR3 bases: TGTGCCAGCAGTTTACCAACAGGGATACCCTACGAGCAGTACTTC. The encoded protein is CASSLPTGIPYEQYF.

V usage is TRBV19 and J usage is TRBJ1-6; 12 nucleotides match TRBD1. The CDR3 length is 16 residues. The ends lost 6 bases at V and 4 bases at J; junction bases unmatched: 4. Germline-derived CDR1 and CDR2 are LNHDA and SQIVND (reference sequence). The CDR3 sequence: CASSPGQGAYNSPLHF. CDR3 DNA sequence: TGTGCCAGTAGCCCGGGACAGGGGGCTTATAATTCACCCCTCCACTTT.

The CDR3 reads CSASTGTGELFF. CDR3 coding DNA: TGCAGTGCGAGTACAGGGACCGGGGAGCTGTTTTTT. The V gene is TRBV20-1, the J gene TRBJ2-2, with D possibly matching TRBD1 (6 bases). CDR1 is DFQATT and CDR2 is SNEGSKA in the germline V gene (reference sequence). Between the trimmed V and J ends, which lost 6 bases and 5 bases, there was a span of 10 bases. The CDR3 totals 12 residues.

The chain couples TRBV6-4 to TRBJ2-6; possible D gene TRBD1, 6 bases. Trimming took 2 bases from V and 2 from J, leaving 7 bases between them. The CDR3 runs to 15 residues. Germline CDR1 MRHNA, CDR2 SNTAGT. The CDR3 coding sequence is TGTGCCAGCAGTGACAGGGGGACTGGGGCCAACGTCCTGACTTTC. Translated: CASSDRGTGANVLTF.

The chain is built from TRBV9 and TRBJ1-1; D may be TRBD1 (6 bases). Between the trimmed V and J ends, which lost 4 bases and 3 bases, there was a span of 22 bases. The germline V gene has CDR1 SGDLS and CDR2 YYNGEE. The CDR3 extends over 17 amino acids. The CDR3 coding sequence is TGTGCCAGCAGCTCTGGGCGGGGAGGGGGTACGGACACTGAAGCTTTCTTT. Translated, it gives CASSSGRGGGTDTEAFF. Full variable domain (missing parts from reference TRBV9 and TRBJ1-1): DSGVTQTPKHLITATGQRVTLRCSPRSGDLSVYWYQQSLDQGLQFLIQYYNGEERAKGNILERFSAQQFPDLHSELNLSSLELGDSALYFCASSSGRGGGTDTEAFFGQGTRLTVV.

CDR3 bases: TGTGCCATCAGCTCCGGGACAGGGGGTTCGCGAAGAACTGAAGCTTTCTTT. This encodes CAISSGTGGSRRTEAFF. The chain carries TRBV10-3 and TRBJ1-1; TRBD1 matches at 11 bases. J lost 5 bases, V lost 6 bases, and 14 bases had no gene match. Germline values: CDR1 ENHRY, CDR2 SYGVKD. There are 17 residues in the CDR3.

The rearrangement uses TRBV10-3 and TRBJ2-2; TRBD1 matches 7 bases. CDR3 length: 13 residues. Per the germline V gene, CDR1 is ENHRY and CDR2 is SYGVKD. V was pared by 7 bases and J by 5 bases, with 4 bases of the junction left unmatched. CDR3 DNA: TGTGCCATCAAAACAGGGGAAACCGGGGAGCTGTTTTTT. Its protein is CAIKTGETGELFF.

The CDR3: CSVEEVGKSSYEQYF. CDR3 DNA sequence: TGCAGCGTCGAGGAGGTCGGGAAAAGCTCCTACGAGCAGTACTTC. The chain carries TRBV29-1 and TRBJ2-7, with D perhaps matching TRBD2 (5 bases). V lost 6 bases, J lost 0 bases, and 18 bases lay in between. The CDR3 consists of 15 residues. CDR1 and CDR2 from the germline V gene are SQVTM and ANQGSEA.

The V and J genes are TRBV6-5 and TRBJ1-5, with 7 positions matching TRBD1. Germline-derived CDR1 and CDR2 are MNHEY and SVGAGI. V lost 6 bases to trimming and J lost 2 bases; unmatched junction nucleotides: 1. CDR3 size: 13 residues. In DNA, the CDR3 is TGTGCCAGCAGCGACAGGGGCAATCAGCCCCAGCATTTT. Translating gives CASSDRGNQPQHF.

The chain is built from TRBV5-1 and TRBJ2-1; TRBD2 aligns across 16 bases. The CDR3 covers 17 residues. From germline, CDR1 is SGHRS and CDR2 YFSETQ. Trimming removed 5 bases from V and 3 bases from J; junction bases left unmatched: 5. The CDR3 nucleotides are TGCGCCAGCAGGCCGGGACTAGCGGGAGGGATCTACAATGAGCAGTTCTTC. Translating it yields CASRPGLAGGIYNEQFF.

This chain joins TRBV29-1 and TRBJ2-7, with D possibly being TRBD1 (5 bases). Looked up from germline, CDR1 is SQVTM and CDR2 is ANQGSEA. Deletions cut 4 bases from V and 0 bases from J, with 10 bases between. The CDR3 totals 13 residues. CDR3 region: CSVVGQSSYEQYF. CDR3 DNA: TGCAGCGTTGTGGGGCAGAGCTCCTACGAGCAGTACTTC.

The chain uses TRBV6-6 and TRBJ1-5; unclear D gene. This CDR3 contains 11 residues. Germline V gene data show CDR1 as MNHNY and CDR2 as SVGAGI (reference sequence). V shed 6 bases and J shed 10 bases, with 10 bases lying between them. Written as DNA, the CDR3 is TGTGCCAGCAGATTTGAGGGACCCCAGCATTTT. Translation gives CASRFEGPQHF.

The V call is TRBV7-9, the J call TRBJ1-1; D is unresolved. Per the germline V gene, CDR1 is SEHNR and CDR2 is FQNEAQ (reference sequence). The length of the CDR3 is 14 residues. V lost 5 bases to trimming and J lost 0 bases, with 10 bases between them. Here the CDR3 reads CASSQQIMNTEAFF. CDR3 DNA sequence: TGTGCCAGCAGCCAACAGATTATGAACACTGAAGCTTTCTTT.

The gene calls are TRBV6-5 and TRBJ1-2, with D perhaps TRBD1 (5 bases). The CDR3 loop spans 15 amino acids. V lost 1 base, J lost 5 bases, and 14 bases lay in between. Germline CDR1 MNHEY, CDR2 SVGAGI. The DNA for the CDR3 is TGTGCCAGCAGTTACTATCCCGACAGCCCATATGGCTACACCTTC. Protein product: CASSYYPDSPYGYTF.